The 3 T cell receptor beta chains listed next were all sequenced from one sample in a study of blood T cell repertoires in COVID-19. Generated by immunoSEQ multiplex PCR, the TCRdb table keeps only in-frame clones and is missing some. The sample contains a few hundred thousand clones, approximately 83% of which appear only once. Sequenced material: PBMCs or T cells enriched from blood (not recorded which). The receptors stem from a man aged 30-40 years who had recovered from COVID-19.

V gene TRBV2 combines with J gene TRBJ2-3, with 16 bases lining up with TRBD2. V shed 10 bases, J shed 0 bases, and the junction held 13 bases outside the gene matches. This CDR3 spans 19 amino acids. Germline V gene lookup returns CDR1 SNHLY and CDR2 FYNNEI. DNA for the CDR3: TGTGCCACCACTCGGGGACTAGCGGGGGGGCCACCAAGCACAGATACGCAGTATTTT. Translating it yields CATTRGLAGGPPSTDTQYF. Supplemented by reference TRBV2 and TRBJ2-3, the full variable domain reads EPEVTQTPSHQVTQMGQEVILRCVPISNHLYFYWYRQILGQKVEFLVSFYNNEISEKSEIFDDQFSVERPDGSNFTLKIRSTKLEDSAMYFCATTRGLAGGPPSTDTQYFGPGTRLTVL.

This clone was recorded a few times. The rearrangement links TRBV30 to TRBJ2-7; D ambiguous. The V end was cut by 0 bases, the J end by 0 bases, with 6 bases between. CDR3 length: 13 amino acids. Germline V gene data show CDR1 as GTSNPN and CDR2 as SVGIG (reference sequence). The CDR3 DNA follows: TGTGCCTGGAGTGTGGGCAGCTCCTACGAGCAGTACTTC. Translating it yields CAWSVGSSYEQYF. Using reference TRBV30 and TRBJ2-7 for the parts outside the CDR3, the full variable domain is SQTIHQWPATLVQPVGSPLSLECTVEGTSNPNLYWYRQAAGRGLQLLFYSVGIGQISSEVPQNLSASRPQDRQFILSSKKLLLSDSGFYLCAWSVGSSYEQYFGPGTRLTVT.

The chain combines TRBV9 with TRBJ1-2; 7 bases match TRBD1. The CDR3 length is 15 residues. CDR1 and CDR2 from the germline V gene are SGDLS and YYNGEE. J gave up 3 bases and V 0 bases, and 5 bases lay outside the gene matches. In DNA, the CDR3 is TGTGCCAGCAGCGTAGAGGCAGGGGGATACTATGGCTACACCTTC. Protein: CASSVEAGGYYGYTF.